This TCR beta chain comes out of a study of cytomegalovirus exposure and HLA in healthy donors. Across the study: Per a later analysis, the roughly 690 first-cohort and under 150 validation repertoires shared one platform. Study findings and constraints: Most TCR sequences were uncommon, yet certain public TCRs appeared in many donors. Reportedly, cytomegalovirus status was diagnosed with high sensitivity and specificity. The investigators catalogued 150 to 200 TCR beta chains as cytomegalovirus-associated.

The CDR3 sequence is 14 residues long. The germline V gene has CDR1 LNHDA and CDR2 SQIVND (reference sequence). The ends lost 5 bases at V and 2 bases at J; junction bases unmatched: 4. With respect to this clone: Its specificity is not known.

Profiling relied on immunoSEQ multiplex PCR, and the TCRdb table lists in-frame clones only, not all of them. The sample lists 110,000 or so clones, 70% to 85% occurring once. The origin of this receptor is a woman aged 18 to 35 in good health and CMV-seronegative. Sequenced: PBMCs. The genes are TRBV19 and TRBJ1-1; 8 bases map to TRBD1. CDR3 protein: CASSPGTGNTEAFF. The CDR3 bases are TGTGCCAGTAGTCCCGGGACAGGTAACACTGAAGCTTTCTTT.